Listed below are T cell receptor beta chains from one sample, sequenced in a study of CD8 T cells in ankylosing spondylitis. A single record per CDR3 protein comes from TCRdb applying MiXCR to the 5' RACE reads. The repertoire holds some 120,000 distinct CDR3 sequences, over 6.5% seen once, with 9% to 15% in the top ten. The source material was blood, either unsorted or a sorted T cell fraction (not recorded which). Every receptor here comes from a male donor with ankylosing spondylitis or in good health (not recorded which). CDR3s leave out the opening cysteine and the closing phenylalanine or tryptophan.

J: TRBJ2-5
V: TRBV12-5
CDR3: ASGYAGRETQY

J: TRBJ2-5
V: TRBV7-3
CDR3: ASSLRTGPETQY

J: TRBJ2-3
V: TRBV20-1
CDR3: SAPSGYYTDTQY

J: TRBJ2-7
V: TRBV12-3/TRBV12-4
CDR3: ASSSNRDRTYEQY

J: TRBJ2-1
V: TRBV9
CDR3: ASSVGDVNNEQF

J: TRBJ2-7
V: TRBV20-1
CDR3: SASRPLTGGEQY

J: TRBJ2-3
V: TRBV7-2
CDR3: ASSFVTGGDTQY

J: TRBJ2-5
V: TRBV20-1
CDR3: SARAGNQETQY

J: TRBJ2-1
V: TRBV7-2
CDR3: ASVQWRSNEQF

J: TRBJ2-1
V: TRBV30
CDR3: AWSVTSGYNEQF

J: TRBJ2-1
V: TRBV29-1
CDR3: SVYDGDYLVYNEQF

J: TRBJ2-1
V: TRBV18
CDR3: ASSPPTSGGNNEQF

J: TRBJ2-3
V: TRBV20-1
CDR3: SASGGAVADTQY

J: TRBJ2-7
V: TRBV7-2
CDR3: ASSNSGTGATYEQY

J: TRBJ2-5
V: TRBV7-3
CDR3: ASSKLAGETQY

J: TRBJ1-6
V: TRBV20-1
CDR3: SVGGSLSPLH

J: TRBJ2-1
V: TRBV5-1
CDR3: ASSWPRAGAITNEQF

J: TRBJ2-1
V: TRBV18
CDR3: ASSPQDRGGNEQF

J: TRBJ1-2
V: TRBV20-1
CDR3: SARGVQTNYGYT

J: TRBJ2-5
V: TRBV7-9
CDR3: ASSLVGIQETQY

J: TRBJ2-7
V: TRBV12-3/TRBV12-4
CDR3: ASRRGDGSYEQY

J: TRBJ2-1
V: TRBV3-1
CDR3: ASSRMWGGAYNEQF

J: TRBJ1-1
V: TRBV5-1
CDR3: ASRWDRNTEAF

J: TRBJ2-3
V: TRBV29-1
CDR3: SVLRLAGDQTSTDTQY